A single sample is the source of the 27 T cell receptor beta chains below, sequenced in a study of T-cell memory formation after mild COVID-19. TCRdb re-called the 5' RACE reads through MiXCR, storing one row per CDR3 protein. The data hold about 400,000 distinct CDR3 sequences, with around an eighth observed a single time. Sequenced input: PBMCs or a T cell subset sorted from them (not recorded which). The receptors originated from a man aged 18 to 30 who had mild COVID-19 (a few samples of this study predate the infection). Cell type and time point are not known.

This clonotype was counted between two and nine times. The chain joins TRBV5-1 to TRBJ1-1; possibly TRBD1 for D (5 bases). Germline CDR1 and CDR2: SGHRS and YFSETQ. The CDR3 is made up of 14 amino acids. V was pared by 5 bases and J by 10 bases, with 21 bases between. The CDR3 DNA reads TGCGCCAGCAGATCGGGGGTCGGTTGGGGCTTAGCTTTCTTT. This encodes CASRSGVGWGLAFF.

The sample holds many counts of this clonotype. The genes are TRBV5-1 and TRBJ2-6, with 7 nucleotides matching TRBD1. V lost 4 bases and J lost 4; bases outside the gene matches: 11. The germline CDR1 and CDR2 sequences are SGHRS and YFSETQ. The CDR3 sequence is 17 residues long. CDR3 in DNA: TGCGCCAGCAGCAGGGACAGCCATTCTAAAGGGGCCAACGTCCTGACTTTC. This gives the protein CASSRDSHSKGANVLTF.

This clonotype has more than one count but fewer than ten. This rearrangement joins TRBV6-2 or TRBV6-3 to TRBJ2-1, with TRBD2 matching over 7 bases. Germline CDR1 reads MNHEY; CDR2 reads SVGEGT. After removal of 6 bases from V and 3 bases from J, the junction contained 2 bases not matched to a gene. The CDR3 totals 13 residues. CDR3: CASRTGGYNEQFF. CDR3 bases: TGTGCCAGCAGGACGGGGGGCTACAATGAGCAGTTCTTC.

V usage is TRBV6-2 or TRBV6-3 and J usage is TRBJ2-7; 9 bases align to TRBD2. The CDR3 has 14 amino acids. Germline V gene lookup returns CDR1 MNHEY and CDR2 SVGEGT. V was pared by 4 bases and J by 4 bases, with 5 bases of the junction left unmatched. As DNA, the CDR3 is TGTGCCAGCAGTTTTCAGCGGGGGGCATACGAGCAGTACGTC. Its translation: CASSFQRGAYEQYV.

The chain links TRBV6-5 to TRBJ1-1; a weak D match, TRBD1 (6 bases). The CDR3 contains 15 residues. The V gene's germline CDR1 is MNHEY and CDR2 SVGAGI. V lost 5 bases, J lost 8 bases, and 21 bases lay in between. This chain's CDR3 is CASSHSNRVMAEAFF. CDR3 coding DNA: TGTGCCAGCAGTCATAGCAACAGGGTGATGGCAGAAGCTTTCTTT.

In DNA form, the CDR3 reads TGTGCCAGCAGTATCGAGCGGGGGAGCACAGATACGCAGTATTTT. It is translated as CASSIERGSTDTQYF. The gene calls are TRBV27 and TRBJ2-3; 8 bases match TRBD2. CDR1 is MNHEY and CDR2 is SMNVEV in the germline V gene (reference sequence). Trimming removed 5 bases from V and 0 bases from J; junction bases left unmatched: 4. The CDR3 loop spans 15 amino acids.

The chain employs TRBV9 and TRBJ1-6; no definite D call. This CDR3 spans 15 amino acids. From germline, CDR1 is SGDLS and CDR2 YYNGEE. Trimming pared 0 bases from V and 8 bases from J, leaving 12 bases between. The CDR3, as DNA: TGTGCCAGCAGCGTAGAGGTTGGTGATTATTCACCCCTCCACTTT. Translated, it gives CASSVEVGDYSPLHF.

This chain links TRBV7-2 with TRBJ2-5; D may correspond to TRBD1 or TRBD2 (5 bases each). This CDR3 has 15 amino acids. Germline CDR1 SGHTA, CDR2 FQGNSA. V lost 1 base and J 5 bases, leaving 14 bases between the germline ends. CDR3 bases: TGTGCCAGCAGCTTAGTGGGGGTCTCGGGGGAGACCCAGTACTTC. Translating gives CASSLVGVSGETQYF. Based on the CDR3 plus reference TRBV7-2 and TRBJ2-5, the full variable domain is GAGVSQSPSNKVTEKGKDVELRCDPISGHTALYWYRQSLGQGLEFLIYFQGNSAPDKSGLPSDRFSAERTGGSVSTLTIQRTQQEDSAVYLCASSLVGVSGETQYFGPGTRLLVL.

The V gene is TRBV7-3, the J gene TRBJ2-1, with D perhaps TRBD2 (5 bases). CDR3 length: 15 residues. Germline V CDR1 and CDR2: SGHTA, FQGTGA. Trimming pared 4 bases from V and 0 bases from J, leaving 10 bases between. The CDR3: CASSWTGSSYNEQFF. The CDR3 nucleotides are TGTGCCAGCAGCTGGACGGGGAGCTCCTACAATGAGCAGTTCTTC.

This chain uses TRBV5-1 with TRBJ2-7; tentatively, D is TRBD2 (5 bases). Germline lookup yields CDR1 SGHRS and CDR2 YFSETQ. CDR3 size: 15 residues. Trimming removed 1 base at V and 2 bases at J, with 13 bases between. The CDR3 region is CASSLFSGSTYEQYF. As DNA, the CDR3 is TGCGCCAGCAGCTTGTTCAGCGGATCGACCTACGAGCAGTACTTC.

This clonotype was observed a few times. V gene TRBV20-1 combines with J gene TRBJ2-5; perhaps TRBD2 as D (5 bases). Germline loops: CDR1 DFQATT, CDR2 SNEGSKA (reference sequence). The CDR3 runs 12 residues. With 3 bases removed from V and 2 bases from J, the gap between germline ends came to 7 bases. CDR3 sequence (DNA): TGCAGTGCTAGGACTACTCAAGAGACCCAGTACTTC. Protein sequence: CSARTTQETQYF.

This chain connects TRBV7-3 to TRBJ1-4, with a possible D match to TRBD1 (5 bases). Looked up from germline, CDR1 is SGHTA and CDR2 is FQGTGA. The CDR3 runs to 16 residues. Trimming took 4 bases from V and 4 from J, leaving 16 bases between them. The CDR3 DNA sequence: TGTGCCAGCAGCTCCCCACAGGCCCCTTTTAATGAAAAACTGTTTTTT. It specifies CASSSPQAPFNEKLFF.

The chain recombines TRBV7-8 with TRBJ1-4, with no clear D. Germline CDR1 SGHVS, CDR2 FQNEAQ. The CDR3 has 14 amino acids. The germline V and J ends were trimmed by 5 bases and 7 bases, with 14 bases remaining between them. The CDR3 spells CASSPINPIEKLFF. In DNA, the CDR3 is TGTGCCAGCAGCCCAATAAACCCGATTGAAAAACTGTTTTTT.

The chain employs TRBV11-2 and TRBJ2-4; either TRBD1 or TRBD2 may fit D (6 bases each). Per the germline V gene, CDR1 is SGHAT and CDR2 is FQNNGV. This CDR3 region has 16 residues. Between the trimmed V and J ends, which lost 5 bases and 3 bases, there was a span of 17 bases. In DNA form, the CDR3 reads TGTGCCAGCAGCCCTAGTGGGGGGCCTGGCAAAAACATTCAGTACTTC. This gives the protein CASSPSGGPGKNIQYF.

This clonotype was picked up a small number of times. The chain links TRBV24-1 to TRBJ2-5; D is perhaps TRBD1 or TRBD2 (5 bases each). CDR3 length: 13 residues. The germline V gene encodes CDR1 KGHDR and CDR2 SFDVKD. V was shortened by 7 bases and J by 2 bases, with 10 bases between the two germline ends. The CDR3 DNA is TGTGCCACCAGCCGGGACGGTCAAGAGACCCAGTACTTC. Residues: CATSRDGQETQYF.

This chain links TRBV10-3 with TRBJ2-3; 9 positions match TRBD2. This CDR3 region has 14 residues. Germline-derived CDR1 and CDR2 are ENHRY and SYGVKD. Germline trimming cut 5 bases from V and 6 bases from J; bases unmatched to any gene: 6. The CDR3 loop reads CAISSAGGLDTQYF. The CDR3 DNA reads TGTGCCATCAGTTCGGCGGGGGGGCTTGATACGCAGTATTTT.

The chain is built from TRBV5-1 and TRBJ1-1; possibly TRBD1 for D (5 bases). Trimming took 5 bases from V and 0 from J, leaving 14 bases between them. The germline V gene encodes CDR1 SGHRS and CDR2 YFSETQ. This CDR3 is built from 15 residues. The CDR3 DNA sequence: TGCGCCAGCAGGCGGGACGGCTATATGAACACTGAAGCTTTCTTT. This translates into CASRRDGYMNTEAFF.

DNA for the CDR3: TGCAGTGCTACCAGAACTGACACAGATACGCAGTATTTT. Translating it yields CSATRTDTDTQYF. The chain links TRBV20-1 to TRBJ2-3; D not resolved. Trimming cost V 4 bases and J 2 bases, with 10 bases left between them. Germline V gene data show CDR1 as DFQATT and CDR2 as SNEGSKA (reference sequence). This CDR3 is 13 amino acids long.

V and J are TRBV4-3 and TRBJ1-6; D is unresolved. This CDR3 is 14 amino acids long. Germline V gene sequence: CDR1 LGHNA, CDR2 YSLEER. V was pared by 1 base and J by 10 bases, with 11 bases between. Here the CDR3 reads CASSQVGIGSPLHF. For the CDR3, the DNA is TGCGCCAGCAGCCAAGTTGGGATCGGGTCACCCCTCCACTTT.

There are a few counts of this clonotype. V is TRBV5-6 and J is TRBJ1-2; no firm D call. Germline V gives CDR1 SGHDT, CDR2 YYEEEE. The CDR3 has 16 residues. The V end lost 2 bases, the J end lost 6 bases, and 20 bases lay between the germline ends. CDR3 amino acids: CASSLLTLAYIHGYTF. In nucleotides, the CDR3 is TGTGCCAGCAGCTTATTAACACTCGCGTACATTCATGGCTACACCTTC.

This clonotype was detected a few times. CDR3 DNA: TGTGCCAGCAGTTACCCGGGACTGTTGACAGATACGCAGTATTTT. This translates into CASSYPGLLTDTQYF. The chain combines TRBV6-2 or TRBV6-3 with TRBJ2-3; D might be TRBD2 (6 bases). V dropped 2 bases and J dropped 3 bases, with 12 bases sitting between them. The CDR3 sequence is 15 residues long. Looked up from germline, CDR1 is MNHEY and CDR2 is SVGEGT.

The chain joins TRBV6-5 to TRBJ1-1, with D unclear. Germline CDR1 reads MNHEY; CDR2 reads SVGAGI. V lost 0 bases and J 0 bases, leaving 5 bases between the germline ends. This CDR3 has 14 amino acids. The CDR3 nucleotides are TGTGCCAGCAGTTACTCGATCATGAACACTGAAGCTTTCTTT. It translates to CASSYSIMNTEAFF.

V and J are TRBV3-1 and TRBJ2-3; the D gene could be TRBD1 or TRBD2 (6 bases each). V was cut by 1 base and J by 12 bases, with 14 bases left in between. CDR3 length equals 13 residues. CDR1 is LGHDT, CDR2 YNNKEL, per germline (reference sequence). As DNA, the CDR3 is TGTGCCAGCAGCCAAGGGGGGGCCTCAGCTCAGTATTTT. It translates to CASSQGGASAQYF.

This clonotype was counted a few times. This chain links TRBV29-1 with TRBJ2-4, with D possibly TRBD1 on 6 matching bases. Germline V gene lookup returns CDR1 SQVTM and CDR2 ANQGSEA. Trimming cost V 6 bases and J 3 bases, with 15 bases left between them. This CDR3 spans 14 amino acids. The CDR3: CSVIKSDSKNIQYF. DNA of the CDR3: TGCAGCGTGATTAAGTCGGACAGCAAAAACATTCAGTACTTC. Using reference TRBV29-1 and TRBJ2-4 for the parts outside the CDR3, the full variable domain is SAVISQKPSRDICQRGTSLTIQCQVDSQVTMMFWYRQQPGQSLTLIATANQGSEATYESGFVIDKFPISRPNLTFSTLTVSNMSPEDSSIYLCSVIKSDSKNIQYFGAGTRLSVL.

This clonotype occurred a few times. The chain uses TRBV5-1 and TRBJ2-7, with 8 bases aligning to TRBD1. The CDR3 is made up of 13 amino acids. V was pared by 3 bases and J by 7 bases, with 6 bases of the junction left unmatched. CDR1 and CDR2 from the germline V gene are SGHRS and YFSETQ. The CDR3 loop reads CASSSGQAGEQYF. DNA for the CDR3: TGCGCCAGCAGCTCGGGACAGGCTGGGGAGCAGTACTTC.

This chain links TRBV12-3 or TRBV12-4 with TRBJ2-1, with D maybe TRBD1 (6 bases). There are 11 residues in the CDR3. The ends were cut back, 8 bases at V and 7 bases at J, with 9 bases in the middle. The chain's CDR3 is CASDRGNEQFF. In DNA, the CDR3 is TGTGCCAGCGATAGGGGGAATGAGCAGTTCTTC.

This clonotype was recorded a few times. CDR3 nucleotide sequence: TGCGCCAGCGCCGCTCCGGGACAGGGGGCGTCGACGGGCACAGATACGCAGTATTTT. This gives the protein CASAAPGQGASTGTDTQYF. The V and J genes are TRBV5-1 and TRBJ2-3; 12 bases fit TRBD1. Germline CDR1 is SGHRS and CDR2 is YFSETQ. Losses at the gene ends were 7 bases for V and 1 base for J; bases not matched to a gene: 16. This CDR3 region has 19 residues.